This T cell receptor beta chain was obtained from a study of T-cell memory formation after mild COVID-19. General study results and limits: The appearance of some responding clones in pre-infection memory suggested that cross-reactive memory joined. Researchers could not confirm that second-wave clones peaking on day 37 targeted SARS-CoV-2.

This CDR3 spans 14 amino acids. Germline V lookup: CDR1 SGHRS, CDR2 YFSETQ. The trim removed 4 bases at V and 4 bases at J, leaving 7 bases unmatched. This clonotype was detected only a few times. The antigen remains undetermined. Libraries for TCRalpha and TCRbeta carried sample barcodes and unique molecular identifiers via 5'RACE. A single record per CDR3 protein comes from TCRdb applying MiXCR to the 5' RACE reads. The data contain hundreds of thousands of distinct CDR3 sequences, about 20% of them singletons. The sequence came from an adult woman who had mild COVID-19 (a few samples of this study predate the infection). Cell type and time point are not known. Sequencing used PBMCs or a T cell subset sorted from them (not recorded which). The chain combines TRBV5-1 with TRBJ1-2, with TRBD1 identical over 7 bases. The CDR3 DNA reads TGCGCCAGCAGCATGACAGGGAACACCTATGGCTACACCTTC. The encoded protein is CASSMTGNTYGYTF.